This entry lists 20 T cell receptor beta chains sequenced from one sample in a study of cytomegalovirus exposure and HLA in healthy donors. The PCR had 60 Vbeta and 13 Jbeta primers. Some clones are missing from TCRdb's copy, which holds only in-frame ones; the method was immunoSEQ multiplex PCR. This table holds 75,000 to 95,000 clones, 55% to 75% found once. Sequenced material: PBMCs. The receptors stem from a man aged 50 or older in good health and CMV-seronegative.

V and J are TRBV23-1 and TRBJ1-4; 8 positions match TRBD1. Being an ORF, TRBV23-1 has a function that is uncertain. With V trimmed by 8 bases and J by 7 bases, 6 bases remained unmatched. CDR3 length equals 13 residues. Written as DNA, the CDR3 is TGCGCCAGCGACAGGGGTATAGCTGAAAAACTGTTTTTT. Translated, it gives CASDRGIAEKLFF.

J is TRBJ2-5 and V is TRBV2; 10 bases match TRBD2. The length of the CDR3 is 15 residues. In germline, CDR1 is SNHLY, CDR2 FYNNEI. J was trimmed by 4 bases and V by 8 bases; bases with no gene match: 10. The CDR3 spells CASQMSGRAIETQYF. The DNA of the CDR3 is TGTGCCAGCCAGATGAGCGGGAGGGCCATAGAGACCCAGTACTTC.

This rearrangement joins TRBV30 to TRBJ1-6; a weak D match, TRBD1 (6 bases). The CDR3 totals 15 residues. Per germline, CDR1 GTSNPN and CDR2 SVGIG (reference sequence). Trimming left V 3 bases short and J 8 bases short, with 17 bases between. The CDR3 is CAWRVPDREYSPLHF. CDR3 sequence (DNA): TGTGCCTGGAGGGTGCCGGACAGAGAGTATTCACCCCTCCACTTT.

The chain combines TRBV10-3 with TRBJ2-7; TRBD1 matches at 7 bases. Germline V gene lookup returns CDR1 ENHRY and CDR2 SYGVKD. The CDR3 contains 12 residues. Unmatched junction bases numbered 6, after V lost 8 bases and J lost 5 bases. The CDR3 loop reads CAIGRQGDEQYF. The CDR3 bases are TGTGCCATCGGCAGACAGGGCGACGAGCAGTACTTC.

The chain uses TRBV25-1 and TRBJ1-1, with unresolved D. Germline V gene sequence: CDR1 MGHDK, CDR2 SYGVNS. Between the trimmed V and J ends, which lost 7 bases and 0 bases, there was a span of 9 bases. This CDR3 contains 13 residues. In DNA form, the CDR3 reads TGTGCCAGCACCAGGCTACTGAACACTGAAGCTTTCTTT. Amino acids: CASTRLLNTEAFF.

The genes are TRBV5-1 and TRBJ2-1; D call uncertain. Germline loops: CDR1 SGHRS, CDR2 YFSETQ. Trimming shortened V by 4 bases and J by 0 bases, and 14 bases separated the two germline ends. The CDR3 length is 16 residues. The CDR3 reads CASSLDPSSSYNEQFF. Here the CDR3 DNA reads TGCGCCAGCAGCCTGGATCCGTCGAGCTCCTACAATGAGCAGTTCTTC.

The J gene is TRBJ2-5, the V gene TRBV10-3, with D perhaps TRBD2 (6 bases). The CDR3 length is 16 residues. CDR1 ENHRY and CDR2 SYGVKD come from the germline V gene. With 2 bases removed from V and 5 bases from J, the gap between germline ends came to 18 bases. CDR3 in amino acids: CAISENVPTSLETQYF. The CDR3 nucleotides are TGTGCCATCAGTGAGAACGTCCCCACTAGCTTGGAGACCCAGTACTTC.

The chain employs TRBV6-6 and TRBJ1-5; TRBD1 aligns across 9 bases. From germline, CDR1 is MNHNY and CDR2 SVGAGI (reference sequence). V lost 5 bases and J lost 5; bases outside the gene matches: 1. CDR3 length: 13 residues. The CDR3 bases are TGTGCCAGCAGTCGACAGGGGGATCAGCCCCAGCATTTT. This gives the protein CASSRQGDQPQHF.

The genes are TRBV2 and TRBJ1-4; 9 positions match TRBD1. This CDR3 spans 14 amino acids. CDR1 and CDR2 from the germline V gene are SNHLY and FYNNEI. V trimming: 5 bases; J trimming: 4 bases; junction bases outside the gene matches: 2. The CDR3 loop reads CASSPTGGNEKLFF. As DNA, the CDR3 is TGTGCCAGCAGTCCGACAGGGGGTAATGAAAAACTGTTTTTT.

This clone was seen only a few times. The gene calls are TRBV10-3 and TRBJ1-5, with 9 bases matching TRBD1. Trimming removed 10 bases from V and 0 bases from J; junction bases left unmatched: 7. Germline V gene data show CDR1 as ENHRY and CDR2 as SYGVKD. The CDR3 has 15 amino acids. The chain's CDR3 is CATGQGRYSNQPQHF. CDR3 DNA: TGTGCCACCGGACAGGGGCGCTATAGCAATCAGCCCCAGCATTTT.

The J gene is TRBJ1-1, the V gene TRBV29-1; 7 bases align to TRBD1. The CDR3 extends over 17 amino acids. Germline V gives CDR1 SQVTM, CDR2 ANQGSEA. V gave up 7 bases and J gave up 2 bases; unmatched junction bases: 19. CDR3 loop: CSAQGWAGRRLNTEAFF. The CDR3 coding sequence is TGCAGCGCACAGGGGTGGGCAGGAAGGAGATTAAACACTGAAGCTTTCTTT.

The chain couples TRBV5-1 to TRBJ2-7; tentative D call: TRBD1 (6 bases). From germline, CDR1 is SGHRS and CDR2 YFSETQ. The CDR3 loop spans 14 amino acids. V was clipped by 3 bases and J by 0 bases, with 10 bases between them. The CDR3 region is CASSSQGLSYEQYF. In DNA, the CDR3 is TGCGCCAGCAGCTCCCAGGGGCTCTCCTACGAGCAGTACTTC.

V is TRBV5-8 and J is TRBJ1-4; 7 bases map to TRBD1. CDR1 is SGHTS, CDR2 YDEGEE, per germline. This CDR3 has 15 amino acids. Trimming removed 5 bases from V and 5 bases from J; junction bases left unmatched: 9. CDR3 amino acids: CASRVRGQLNEKLFF. The CDR3 DNA follows: TGTGCCAGCAGGGTGCGGGGACAGTTAAATGAAAAACTGTTTTTT. Supplemented by reference TRBV5-8 and TRBJ1-4, the full variable domain reads EAGVTQSPTHLIKTRGQQATLRCSPISGHTSVYWYQQALGLGLQFLLWYDEGEERNRGNFPPRFSGRQFPNYSSELNVNALELEDSALYLCASRVRGQLNEKLFFGSGTQLSVL.

The V and J genes are TRBV4-2 and TRBJ2-5, with 8 nucleotides matching TRBD2. V lost 1 base and J lost 4; bases outside the gene matches: 5. CDR1 LGHNA and CDR2 YNFKEQ come from the germline V gene. The CDR3 is 15 residues long. In DNA, the CDR3 is TGTGCCAGCAGCCAAGTAGGTCGGGGGGGAGAGACCCAGTACTTC. This sequence encodes CASSQVGRGGETQYF.

This sequence joins TRBV7-9 and TRBJ1-1; D remains ambiguous. Germline values: CDR1 SEHNR, CDR2 FQNEAQ (reference sequence). The CDR3 extends over 14 amino acids. Deletions cut 3 bases from V and 7 bases from J, with 15 bases between. Here the CDR3 DNA reads TGTGCCAGCAGCTTGGGCAGCTTGTCTGTTGAAGCTTTCTTT. Translating it yields CASSLGSLSVEAFF.

The chain has TRBV7-8 and TRBJ2-3; 8 bases are a match to TRBD2. Per germline, CDR1 SGHVS and CDR2 FQNEAQ. V lost 6 bases to trimming and J lost 0 bases; unmatched junction nucleotides: 2. The length of the CDR3 is 14 residues. CDR3 loop: CASRPGGSTDTQYF. DNA for the CDR3: TGTGCCAGCAGGCCGGGAGGGAGCACAGATACGCAGTATTTT.

The chain joins TRBV7-9 to TRBJ2-3, with unresolved D. There are 16 residues in the CDR3. Germline CDR1 is SEHNR and CDR2 is FQNEAQ (reference sequence). Between the trimmed V and J ends, which lost 4 bases and 4 bases, there was a span of 18 bases. The CDR3 is CASSYPARSQSDTQYF. The CDR3 region has the DNA TGTGCCAGCAGCTACCCGGCGAGGAGTCAGTCAGATACGCAGTATTTT.

This clone came up once. V gene TRBV10-3 combines with J gene TRBJ1-5; the D is unclear. The V end was cut by 2 bases, the J end by 0 bases, with 11 bases between. Germline V gene lookup returns CDR1 ENHRY and CDR2 SYGVKD. CDR3 length equals 16 residues. CDR3: CAISEGSTYSNQPQHF. CDR3 DNA sequence: TGTGCCATCAGTGAGGGCTCGACTTATAGCAATCAGCCCCAGCATTTT.

J is TRBJ1-2 and V is TRBV7-8; D is unclear. V lost 4 bases, J lost 4 bases, and 16 bases lay in between. Germline CDR1 is SGHVS and CDR2 is FQNEAQ. The CDR3 runs to 15 residues. CDR3 in DNA: TGTGCCAGCAGCTCTCAGGCCCGGTTAGGCTATGGCTACACCTTC. The encoded protein is CASSSQARLGYGYTF.

The chain recombines TRBV5-1 with TRBJ2-5; D is possibly TRBD2 (5 bases). Per germline, CDR1 SGHRS and CDR2 YFSETQ. Trimming took 3 bases from V and 4 from J, leaving 22 bases between them. The CDR3 extends over 17 amino acids. CDR3 loop: CASSYGGVSFRPETQYF. The CDR3 DNA reads as TGCGCCAGCAGCTACGGAGGAGTTTCCTTTCGACCAGAGACCCAGTACTTC.